This T cell receptor (beta chain) comes out of a study of cytomegalovirus exposure and HLA in healthy donors. Sequenced by immunoSEQ multiplex PCR; TCRdb stores in-frame clones only, minus some. In the table there are about 140,000 clones, roughly four fifths of which are singletons. V was clipped by 2 bases and J by 4 bases, with 12 bases between them. From germline, CDR1 is GTSNPN and CDR2 SVGIG (reference sequence). The CDR3 sequence is 14 residues long. V gene TRBV30 combines with J gene TRBJ1-5; D is uncertain. The sequenced sample consisted of PBMCs. This receptor was taken from a woman aged 25 to 45 in good health and CMV-seronegative. In DNA form, the CDR3 reads TGTGCCTGGAGTAAATCTGAACTTAATCAGCCCCAGCATTTT. Its protein product is CAWSKSELNQPQHF.